The 5 T cell receptor beta chains presented below share a single source sample, sequenced in a study of blood T cell repertoires in COVID-19. Method: immunoSEQ multiplex PCR; TCRdb's copy keeps in-frame clones and lacks some. Of some 490,000 clones listed, approximately 90% are singletons. Sequencing used PBMCs or T cells enriched from blood (not recorded which). The receptors originated from a woman aged 60-75 years who had recovered from COVID-19.

The chain is built from TRBV6-5 and TRBJ2-7, with D tentatively TRBD2 (6 bases). There are 15 residues in the CDR3. CDR1 and CDR2 (germline): MNHEY, SVGAGI. Deletions cut 5 bases from V and 1 base from J, with 15 bases between. The CDR3 protein is CASSTGLSKSYEQYF. CDR3 sequence (DNA): TGTGCCAGCAGTACGGGACTCTCTAAATCCTACGAGCAGTACTTC.

The chain combines TRBV27 with TRBJ2-2, with 11 bases fitting TRBD1. The germline gives CDR1 MNHEY, CDR2 SMNVEV (reference sequence). With V trimmed by 7 bases and J by 5 bases, 9 bases remained unmatched. The CDR3 runs 16 residues. Written as DNA, the CDR3 is TGTGCCAGCACCCTATCGGGGACAGGGGGTACCGGGGAGCTGTTTTTT. This codes for CASTLSGTGGTGELFF.

This clone was seen just once. The V gene is TRBV24-1, the J gene TRBJ2-2; D might be TRBD2 (5 bases). The CDR3 extends over 17 amino acids. Germline V gives CDR1 KGHDR, CDR2 SFDVKD. V shed 3 bases and J shed 5 bases, with 18 bases lying between them. The CDR3 nucleotides read TGTGCCACCAGTGATAGGGCAGGATCATCGGGGACCGGGGAGCTGTTTTTT. The encoded protein is CATSDRAGSSGTGELFF.

On this clone: Compared with germline, one end of the junction differs, possibly owing to a read error. CDR3 coding DNA: TGTGCCAGCAGAAAAGGAGTCTATTATTCACCCCTCCACTTT. Protein: CASRKGVYYSPLHF. The rearrangement joins TRBV13 to TRBJ1-6, with D unresolved. Germline CDR1 PRHDT, CDR2 FYEKMQ (reference sequence). The length of the CDR3 is 14 residues.

V and J are TRBV4-1 and TRBJ1-2, with 8 positions matching TRBD1. The CDR3 covers 16 residues. After removal of 0 bases from V and 4 bases from J, the junction contained 7 bases not matched to a gene. Germline V lookup: CDR1 MGHRA, CDR2 YSYEKL. The CDR3 DNA reads TGCGCCAGCAGCCAAGAAGAGGACAGGGTGGGCTATGGCTACACCTTC. This codes for CASSQEEDRVGYGYTF.